This entry is about one T cell receptor (beta chain). Its antigen remains unknown. Genomic DNA in a quantity of 2 to 2.5 micrograms was derived from cryopreserved PBMCs for TCR beta libraries. The table came from immunoSEQ multiplex PCR; TCRdb's copy has only in-frame clones and leaves some out. The repertoire consists of tens of thousands of clones, with 45% to 50% occurring once and the leading ten covering approximately 19%. Germline CDR1 and CDR2: SGHTA and FQGTGA. The CDR3 is 15 amino acids. With V trimmed by 5 bases and J by 2 bases, 7 bases remained unmatched. The data were obtained in a study of cytotoxic CD8 clonotypes in ibrutinib-treated CLL. Turning to the study itself: Partial response occurred in 24 patients and complete response in 2; at median roughly 72 months, approximately 14 remained remitted and roughly 12 progressed.

Study results and caveats: Timing of sampling differed between sustained-remission and progressing patients. Under treatment, the uncommon public clonotypes either contracted or remained stable.

The sample in question was PBMCs, obtained before ibrutinib treatment. This TCR was recovered from a human donor with chronic lymphocytic leukemia. The V gene is TRBV7-3, the J gene TRBJ1-2; 8 nucleotides agree with TRBD1. For the CDR3, the DNA is TGTGCCAGCAGCGCTTCAGGGGGCTCGAACTATGGCTACACCTTC. Protein product: CASSASGGSNYGYTF.